These 15 T cell receptor beta chains share one sample of origin, sequenced in a study of graft-versus-host responses after intestinal transplantation (dated by TCRdb to 2020 to 2023). Taken with the paper, the label for time point translates to: cells obtained before transplantation from donor or recipient. Libraries came from the immunoSEQ multiplex PCR assay. The clones in this table, taken by TCRdb from immuneACCESS, are in-frame only. Not every clone is retained; where verified, under half of the shortfall comes from an unresolved V gene, and the cause of the rest is unknown. For this sample there are just over 40,000 clones; roughly 95% appear just once. The ten largest clones capture about 0.54% of the sample. Antigen specificity for these receptors is unknown. The source was unstimulated CD8+ T cells sorted from spleen or lymph node cells, collected before transplant. The receptors were gathered from a human donor who was the organ donor for an intestinal transplant.

This chain uses TRBV5-4 with TRBJ1-4, with unresolved D. The CDR3 length is 15 residues. V was trimmed by 0 bases and J by 3 bases, leaving 9 bases between them. In germline, CDR1 is SGHNT, CDR2 YYREEE (reference sequence). Here the CDR3 DNA reads TGTGCCAGCAGCTTGGAGGCCGGTCCTAATGAAAAACTGTTTTTT. It encodes CASSLEAGPNEKLFF.

The DNA of the CDR3 is TGTGCCAGCAGCTTGGTGGGCGTGAGGGGCTACACCTTC. It yields the protein CASSLVGVRGYTF. The chain employs TRBV5-6 and TRBJ1-2; D gene ambiguous. CDR1 is SGHDT, CDR2 YYEEEE, per germline. This CDR3 region has 13 residues. Trimming removed 0 bases from V and 8 bases from J, with 11 bases in between.

The chain combines TRBV4-1 with TRBJ2-2; D gene ambiguous. Germline V gene data show CDR1 as MGHRA and CDR2 as YSYEKL. This CDR3 contains 13 residues. Trimming pared 0 bases from V and 7 bases from J, leaving 6 bases between. The CDR3 bases are TGCGCCAGCAGCCAAGAAATGAGCGGGGAGCTGTTTTTT. This codes for CASSQEMSGELFF.

The chain employs TRBV5-4 and TRBJ2-5; 8 nucleotides line up with TRBD2. This CDR3 contains 16 residues. Germline V lookup: CDR1 SGHNT, CDR2 YYREEE (reference sequence). V shed 4 bases, J shed 2 bases, and the junction held 10 bases outside the gene matches. The CDR3, as DNA: TGTGCCAGCAGCCCCCATCCGACTAGCGTTCAAGAGACCCAGTACTTC. Its protein product is CASSPHPTSVQETQYF.

This chain uses TRBV4-1 with TRBJ1-2, with D unclear. CDR3 length: 14 residues. The germline CDR1 and CDR2 sequences are MGHRA and YSYEKL. V dropped 0 bases and J dropped 2 bases, with 7 bases sitting between them. CDR3 sequence reads: CASSQDGANYGYTF. In nucleotides, the CDR3 is TGCGCCAGCAGCCAAGACGGCGCCAACTATGGCTACACCTTC.

The rearrangement links TRBV5-8 to TRBJ1-2; D may be TRBD1 (5 bases). Trimming removed 8 bases from V and 2 bases from J, with 7 bases in between. CDR1 is SGHTS, CDR2 YDEGEE, per germline. This CDR3 is 11 amino acids long. The CDR3 sequence: CASRDNYGYTF. CDR3 sequence (DNA): TGTGCCAGTCGGGACAACTATGGCTACACCTTC.

The J gene is TRBJ1-2, the V gene TRBV5-1; no clear D gene. V lost 5 bases and J lost 0, with 17 bases in between. Germline loops: CDR1 SGHRS, CDR2 YFSETQ. The CDR3 is 16 residues long. DNA of the CDR3: TGCGCCAGCAGTTCTAGACCCTGGAGGACTAACTATGGCTACACCTTC. It codes for CASSSRPWRTNYGYTF.

This chain joins TRBV21-1 and TRBJ2-6; the DNA was not compared with TRBD1, the D call given in the table. TRBV21-1 is a documented pseudogene. The CDR3 runs 17 residues. The CDR3 protein is CASRRRDRGFGANVLTF. In DNA, the CDR3 is TGTGCCAGCAGACGCCGGGACAGGGGTTTTGGGGCCAACGTCCTGACTTTC.

V gene TRBV30 combines with J gene TRBJ2-6; tentatively, D is TRBD1 (6 bases). This CDR3 has 15 residues. Trimming cost V 3 bases and J 0 bases, with 9 bases left between them. Germline values: CDR1 GTSNPN, CDR2 SVGIG (reference sequence). This CDR3 is CAWRTGFSGANVLTF. The DNA of the CDR3 is TGTGCCTGGAGGACAGGTTTCTCTGGGGCCAACGTCCTGACTTTC.

This sequence joins TRBV4-3 and TRBJ2-1; tentatively, D is TRBD2 (7 bases). CDR1 is LGHNA and CDR2 is YSLEER in the germline V gene. Trimming took off 1 base at V and 6 bases at J, with 13 bases between the two ends. This CDR3 region has 15 residues. DNA of the CDR3: TGCGCCAGCAGCCAAGGGAGGGGGGGTAGCAATGAGCAGTTCTTC. It translates to CASSQGRGGSNEQFF.

The chain carries TRBV6-4 and TRBJ2-1, with 8 bases that match TRBD2. The J segment lost 7 bases and the V segment lost 2 bases, leaving 7 bases of the junction unmatched. The CDR3 sequence is 15 residues long. Germline V gene lookup returns CDR1 MRHNA and CDR2 SNTAGT. This CDR3 reads CASSDGAGEINEQFF. CDR3 nucleotide sequence: TGTGCCAGCAGTGACGGAGCGGGGGAAATAAATGAGCAGTTCTTC.

The chain links TRBV12-5 to TRBJ1-5, with D unclear. CDR3 length equals 13 residues. The germline gives CDR1 LGHNT, CDR2 FRNRAP. Trimming took 2 bases from V and 4 from J, leaving 6 bases between them. CDR3 loop: CASGLWENQPQHF. In DNA, the CDR3 is TGTGCTAGTGGTTTGTGGGAGAATCAGCCCCAGCATTTT.

The V call is TRBV4-1, the J call TRBJ2-7; D ambiguous. V dropped 2 bases and J dropped 12 bases, with 17 bases sitting between them. The CDR3 has 13 amino acids. The germline CDR1 and CDR2 sequences are MGHRA and YSYEKL. In nucleotides, the CDR3 is TGCGCCAGCAGCCAATCAGTAACCACCGAGTCGTACTTC. Translating it yields CASSQSVTTESYF.

The chain is built from TRBV4-3 and TRBJ1-2; D ambiguous. Per germline, CDR1 LGHNA and CDR2 YSLEER. The CDR3 totals 16 residues. V lost 1 base to trimming and J lost 4 bases, with 16 bases between them. The chain's CDR3 is CASSQAAREMGYGYTF. CDR3 in DNA: TGCGCCAGCAGCCAAGCCGCGAGGGAGATGGGCTATGGCTACACCTTC.

The chain joins TRBV6-4 to TRBJ1-2; 8 nucleotides align to TRBD1. This CDR3 comprises 16 residues. Germline V gene data show CDR1 as MRHNA and CDR2 as SNTAGT. The V segment lost 0 bases and the J segment 6 bases; nucleotides outside the gene matches: 9. CDR3 DNA: TGTGCCAGCAGTGACTCGTCTGGGACAGGCTCGAATGGCTACACCTTC. It yields the protein CASSDSSGTGSNGYTF.